The source of this TCR beta chain is a study of blood T cell repertoires in COVID-19. Study as a whole: Researchers got acute and convalescent COVID-19 samples from the United States, Italy and Spain.

Clones were read by immunoSEQ multiplex PCR, and TCRdb kept only the in-frame ones, dropping some. The table includes about 170,000 clones, 74% detected once. Losses at the gene ends were 8 bases for V and 5 bases for J; bases not matched to a gene: 11. Germline V CDR1 and CDR2: SNHLY, FYNNEI. The CDR3 has 15 residues. This clone was counted once. Sequencing was carried out using peripheral blood. V is TRBV2 and J is TRBJ2-3; 9 nucleotides match TRBD1. This clonotype was sampled from an elderly woman with acute or convalescent COVID-19. CDR3 amino acids: CASALEQGAGDTQYF. The CDR3 DNA is TGTGCCAGCGCCCTTGAACAGGGGGCTGGAGATACGCAGTATTTT.